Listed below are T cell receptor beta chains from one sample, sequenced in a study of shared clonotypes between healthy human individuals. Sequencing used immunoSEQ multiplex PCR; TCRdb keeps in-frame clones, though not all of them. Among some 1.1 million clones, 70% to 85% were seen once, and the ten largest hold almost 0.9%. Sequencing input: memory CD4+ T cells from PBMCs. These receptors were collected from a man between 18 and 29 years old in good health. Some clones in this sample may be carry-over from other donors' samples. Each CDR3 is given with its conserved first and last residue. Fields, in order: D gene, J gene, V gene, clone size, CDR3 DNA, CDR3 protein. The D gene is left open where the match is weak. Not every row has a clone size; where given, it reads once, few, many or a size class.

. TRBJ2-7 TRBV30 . TGTGCCTGGAGGTCCTTTCTAGGGAGGGGGATCTACGAGCAGTACTTC CAWRSFLGRGIYEQYF
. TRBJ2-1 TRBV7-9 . TGTGCCAGCAGCTTAGAATGGGGATTTGCCCCCAATGAGCAGTTCTTC CASSLEWGFAPNEQFF
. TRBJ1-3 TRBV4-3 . TGCGCCAGCAGCCGCGGGTGGGGAAACACCATATATTTT CASSRGWGNTIYF
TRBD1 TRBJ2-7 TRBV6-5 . TGTGCCAGTAGGCGGGACAGGTCGATCGGCGAGCAGTACTTC CASRRDRSIGEQYF
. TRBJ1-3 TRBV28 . TGTGCCAGCAGTTTAGTACAGGGTTACTCTGGAAACACCATATATTTT CASSLVQGYSGNTIYF
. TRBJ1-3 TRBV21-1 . TGTGCCAGCAGCGCGCAACATCTCAGCTCTGGAAACACCATATATTTT CASSAQHLSSGNTIYF
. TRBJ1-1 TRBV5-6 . TGTGCCAGCAGCTTGTCGGGGGGCGCGCCCACTGAAGCTTTCTTT CASSLSGGAPTEAFF
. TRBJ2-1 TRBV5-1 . TGCGCCAGCAGCTTGGTTCCAGCGGGCGCATACAATGAGCAGTTCTTC CASSLVPAGAYNEQFF
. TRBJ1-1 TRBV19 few TGTGCCAGTAGTACCGCCCCGGGGACCTCTCCTATTTACCTCTTT CASSTAPGTSPIYLF
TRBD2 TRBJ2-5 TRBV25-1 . TGTGCCAGCGGGACTAGCAACCAAGAGACCCAGTACTTC CASGTSNQETQYF
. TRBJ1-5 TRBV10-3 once TGTGCCAGAAGGACAGATCAGCCCCAGCATTTT CARRTDQPQHF
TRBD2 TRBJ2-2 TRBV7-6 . TGTGCCAGCAGCTACGCGCCCCCCGCGGGGGGGTCCGGGGAGCTGTTTTTT CASSYAPPAGGSGELFF
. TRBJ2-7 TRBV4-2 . TGTGCCAGCAGCCAAGATCTAAACGGGTACTACGAGCAGTACTTC CASSQDLNGYYEQYF
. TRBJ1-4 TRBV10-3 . TGTGCCATCAGCCCCGGGGGAAGAGACACTAATGAAAAACTGTTTTTT CAISPGGRDTNEKLFF
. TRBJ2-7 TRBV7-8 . TGTGCCAGCAGCTTAGGGGGCAGCAGATCCTACGAGCAGTACTTC CASSLGGSRSYEQYF
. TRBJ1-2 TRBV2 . TGTGCCAGCAGGGGGGGACCCAACAACTATGGCTACACCTTC CASRGGPNNYGYTF
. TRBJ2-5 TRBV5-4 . TGTGCCAGCAGCCTAGCAGGGACGTGGGAGACCCAGTACTTC CASSLAGTWETQYF
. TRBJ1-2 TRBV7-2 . TGTGCCAGCAGCTTAGGGGCCGTTGTTGGCTACACCTTC CASSLGAVVGYTF
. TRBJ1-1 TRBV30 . TGTGCCTGGATCCCCAGGGTTGCTGAAGCTTTCTTT CAWIPRVAEAFF
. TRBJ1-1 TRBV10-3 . TGTGCCATCAGTAAACAGGGACGGGGCACTGAAGCTTTCTTT CAISKQGRGTEAFF
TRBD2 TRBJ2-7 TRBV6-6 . TGTGCCAGCAGCCCAGCGGGAGGAACCACCGAGCAGTACTTC CASSPAGGTTEQYF
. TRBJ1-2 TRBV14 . TGTGCCAGCAGCCAATCCCCTTGGGGGGCTTGGAATGGCTACACCTTC CASSQSPWGAWNGYTF
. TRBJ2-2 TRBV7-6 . TGTGCCAGCAGCTCCCCCCGAAGTACCGGGGAGCTGTTTTTT CASSSPRSTGELFF
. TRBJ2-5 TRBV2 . TGTGCCAGCAGCTTCTTTAGCCAAGAGACCCAGTACTTC CASSFFSQETQYF
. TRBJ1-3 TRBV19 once TGTGCCAGTCGGAAGATCCCTGGAAACACCATATATTTT CASRKIPGNTIYF
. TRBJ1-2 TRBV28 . TGTGCCAGCAGACCTGCTACAGGGTACGGCTACACCTTC CASRPATGYGYTF
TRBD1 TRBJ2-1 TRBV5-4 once TGTGCCAGCAGCCGAGGACTGGACAGGCAGGATGAGCAGTTCTTC CASSRGLDRQDEQFF
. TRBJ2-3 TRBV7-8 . TGTGCCAGCAGCCAGCCCAGGGGCACAGATACGCAGTATTTT CASSQPRGTDTQYF
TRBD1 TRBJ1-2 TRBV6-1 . TGTGCCAGCAGTGATCCGGGACAGGGGAACGGTGGCTACACCTTC CASSDPGQGNGGYTF
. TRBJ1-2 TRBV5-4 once TGTGCCAGCAGCTTGGGGTCACAGGGTTCTTTCTACACCTTC CASSLGSQGSFYTF
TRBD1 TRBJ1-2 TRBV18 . TGTGCCAGCTCACCGCTCGACAGGGAGTATGGCTACACCTTC CASSPLDREYGYTF
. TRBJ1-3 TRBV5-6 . TGTGCCAGCAGAAAGGGATCTGGAAACACCATATATTTT CASRKGSGNTIYF
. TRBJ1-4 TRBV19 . TGTGCCAGTAGTCCGGGGCTTGGGTATGAAAAACTGTTTTTT CASSPGLGYEKLFF
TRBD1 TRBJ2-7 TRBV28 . TGTGCCAGCAGTTCCCCCCAAACAGGGGGCGACGAGCAGTACTTC CASSSPQTGGDEQYF
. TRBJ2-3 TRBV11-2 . TGTGCCAGCAGCTTACTCAATACGCAGTATTTT CASSLLNTQYF
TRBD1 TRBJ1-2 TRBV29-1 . TGTAGCGTTGAAGAGGACAGGGTGGGCTATGGCTACACCTTC CSVEEDRVGYGYTF
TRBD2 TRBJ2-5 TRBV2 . TGTGCCAGCAGTTGGGAGGCTAGCGGGCAACAAGAGACCCAGTACTTC CASSWEASGQQETQYF
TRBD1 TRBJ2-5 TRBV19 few TGTGCCAGTAGTATAGGGGACAGGGGGCGCTTCGGGACCCAGTACTTC CASSIGDRGRFGTQYF
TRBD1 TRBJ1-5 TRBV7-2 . TGTGCCAGCAGCGTAACAGGGGTTAGCAATCAGCCCCAGCATTTT CASSVTGVSNQPQHF
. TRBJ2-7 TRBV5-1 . TGCGCCAGCAGCTTAGTATCTTTGGAGGACGAGCAGTACTTC CASSLVSLEDEQYF
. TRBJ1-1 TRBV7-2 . TGTGCCAGCAGCTGGATGGACGGAGGAGCTTTCTTT CASSWMDGGAFF
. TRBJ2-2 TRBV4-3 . TGCGCCAGCAGCCAAAGCTCCTCCACCGGGGAGCTGTTTTTT CASSQSSSTGELFF
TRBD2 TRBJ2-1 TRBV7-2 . TGTGCCAGCAGCCCCGGGGGGGCGAACAATGAGCAGTTCTTC CASSPGGANNEQFF
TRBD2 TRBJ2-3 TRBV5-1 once TGCGCCAGCAGCTGGACTAGCGGGAGTTTAGGGGATACGCAGTATTTT CASSWTSGSLGDTQYF
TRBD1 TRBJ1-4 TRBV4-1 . TGCGCCAGCAGCCAAGTCTCGGGGCTCGAAAATAGGGGGCGGAACGAAAAACTGTTTTTT CASSQVSGLENRGRNEKLFF
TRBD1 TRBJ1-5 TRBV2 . TGTGCCAGCAGAGCCGGGACAGGGGCCGACAATCAGCCCCAGCATTTT CASRAGTGADNQPQHF
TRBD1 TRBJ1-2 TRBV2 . TGTGCCAGCAGTGAAGTCCCGGGACAGGAAAGCGGCTACACCTTC CASSEVPGQESGYTF
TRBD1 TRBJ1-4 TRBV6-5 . TGTGCCAGCAGAGGGACAGACAATGAAAAACTGTTTTTT CASRGTDNEKLFF
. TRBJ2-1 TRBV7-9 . TGTGCCAGCAGCCATGACGGTGGCTCCTACAATGAGCAGTTCTTC CASSHDGGSYNEQFF
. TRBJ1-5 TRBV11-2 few TGTGCCAGCAGCTTAGATTATAATCAGCCCCAGCATTTT CASSLDYNQPQHF
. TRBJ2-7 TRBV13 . TGTGCCAGCAGCCTAACCCCCTACTCCTACGAGCAGTACTTC CASSLTPYSYEQYF
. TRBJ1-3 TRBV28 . TGTGCCAGCAGTTCACAGGGTCCTGGAAACACCATATATTTT CASSSQGPGNTIYF
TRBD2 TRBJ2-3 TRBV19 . TGTGCCAGTAGAGGACTAGCGGGAGTGGCAGATACGCAGTATTTT CASRGLAGVADTQYF
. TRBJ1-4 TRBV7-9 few TGTGCCAGCAGCCCACAGGGTGGTGAAAAACTGTTTTTT CASSPQGGEKLFF
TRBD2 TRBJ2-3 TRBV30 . TGTGCCTGGTCCCTAGCGGGAGCGGCAGATACGCAGTATTTT CAWSLAGAADTQYF
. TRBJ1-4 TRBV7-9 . TGTGCCAGCAGCCTGACAACAACTAATGAAAAACTGTTTTTT CASSLTTTNEKLFF
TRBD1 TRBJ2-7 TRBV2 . TGTGCCAGCAGACTATTAGGACAGGGATCCTACGAGCAGTACTTC CASRLLGQGSYEQYF